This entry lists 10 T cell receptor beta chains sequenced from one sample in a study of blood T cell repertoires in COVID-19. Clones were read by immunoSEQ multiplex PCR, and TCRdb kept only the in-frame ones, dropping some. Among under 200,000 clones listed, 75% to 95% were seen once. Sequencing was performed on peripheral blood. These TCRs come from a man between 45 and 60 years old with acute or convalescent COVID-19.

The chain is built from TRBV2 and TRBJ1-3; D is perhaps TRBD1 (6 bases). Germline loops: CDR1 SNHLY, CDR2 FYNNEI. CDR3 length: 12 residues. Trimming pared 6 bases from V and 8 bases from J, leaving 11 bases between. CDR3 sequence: CASSQGRDTIYF. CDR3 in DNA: TGTGCCAGCAGCCAGGGGCGGGACACCATATATTTT.

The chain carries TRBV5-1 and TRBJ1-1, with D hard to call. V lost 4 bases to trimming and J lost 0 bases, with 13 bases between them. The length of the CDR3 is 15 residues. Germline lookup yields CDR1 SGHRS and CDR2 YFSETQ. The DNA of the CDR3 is TGCGCCAGCAGCCCCCCCGGGAGACTGAACACTGAAGCTTTCTTT. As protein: CASSPPGRLNTEAFF.

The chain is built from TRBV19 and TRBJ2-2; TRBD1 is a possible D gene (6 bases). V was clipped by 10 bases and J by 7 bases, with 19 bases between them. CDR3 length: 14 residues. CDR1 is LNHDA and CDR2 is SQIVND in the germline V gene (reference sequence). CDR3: CATRTANRHGELFF. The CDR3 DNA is TGTGCCACTAGGACAGCGAATCGTCACGGGGAGCTGTTTTTT.

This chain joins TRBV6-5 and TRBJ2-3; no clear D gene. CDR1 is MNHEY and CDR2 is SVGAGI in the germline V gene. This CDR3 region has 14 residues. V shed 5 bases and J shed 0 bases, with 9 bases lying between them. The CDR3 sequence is CASSLSSSTDTQYF. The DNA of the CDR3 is TGTGCCAGCAGTCTCTCCTCTAGCACAGATACGCAGTATTTT.

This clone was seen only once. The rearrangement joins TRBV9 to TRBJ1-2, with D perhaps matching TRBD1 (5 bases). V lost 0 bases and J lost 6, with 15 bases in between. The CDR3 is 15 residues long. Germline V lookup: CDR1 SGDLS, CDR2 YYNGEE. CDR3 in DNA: TGTGCCAGCAGCGTAGCTTCGGCGGGGGGTGATGGCTACACCTTC. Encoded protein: CASSVASAGGDGYTF. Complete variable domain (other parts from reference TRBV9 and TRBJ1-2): DSGVTQTPKHLITATGQRVTLRCSPRSGDLSVYWYQQSLDQGLQFLIQYYNGEERAKGNILERFSAQQFPDLHSELNLSSLELGDSALYFCASSVASAGGDGYTFGSGTRLTVV.

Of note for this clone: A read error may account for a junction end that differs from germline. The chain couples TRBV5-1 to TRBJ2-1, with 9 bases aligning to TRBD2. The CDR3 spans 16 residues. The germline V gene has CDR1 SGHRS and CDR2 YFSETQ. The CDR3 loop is CASSLVVAGEIYELFF. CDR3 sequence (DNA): TGCGCCAGCAGCTTGGTGGTAGCGGGAGAAATATATGAGCTGTTCTTC. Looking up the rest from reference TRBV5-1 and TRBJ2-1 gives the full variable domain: KAGVTQTPRYLIKTRGQQVTLSCSPISGHRSVSWYQQTPGQGLQFLFEYFSETQRNKGNFPGRFSGRQFSNSRSEMNVSTLELGDSALYLCASSLVVAGEIYELFFGPGTRLTVL.

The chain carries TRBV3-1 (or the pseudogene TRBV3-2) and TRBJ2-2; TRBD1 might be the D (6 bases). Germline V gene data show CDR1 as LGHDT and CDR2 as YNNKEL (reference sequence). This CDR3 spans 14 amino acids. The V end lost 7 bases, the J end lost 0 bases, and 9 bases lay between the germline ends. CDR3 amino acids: CASNTGSNTGELFF. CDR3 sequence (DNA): TGTGCCAGCAATACAGGGTCGAACACCGGGGAGCTGTTTTTT.

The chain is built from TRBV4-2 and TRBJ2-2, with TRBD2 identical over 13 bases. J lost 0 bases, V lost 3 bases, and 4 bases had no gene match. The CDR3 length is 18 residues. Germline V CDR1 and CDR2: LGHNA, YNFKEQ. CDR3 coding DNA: TGTGCCAGCAGCCAGGGGACTAGCGGGACCCCGAACACCGGGGAGCTGTTTTTT. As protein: CASSQGTSGTPNTGELFF.

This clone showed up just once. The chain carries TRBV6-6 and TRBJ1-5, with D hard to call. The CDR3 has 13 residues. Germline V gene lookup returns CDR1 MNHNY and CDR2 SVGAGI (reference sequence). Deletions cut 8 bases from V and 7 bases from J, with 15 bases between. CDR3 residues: CASRGGVGQPQHF. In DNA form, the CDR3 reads TGTGCCAGCCGAGGAGGAGTTGGGCAGCCCCAGCATTTT.

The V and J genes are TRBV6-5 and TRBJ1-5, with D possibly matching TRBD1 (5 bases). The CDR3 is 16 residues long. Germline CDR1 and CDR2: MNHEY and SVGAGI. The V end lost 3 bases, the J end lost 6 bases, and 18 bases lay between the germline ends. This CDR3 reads CASSYVAGGSPQPQHF. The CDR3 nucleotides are TGTGCCAGCAGTTATGTAGCCGGGGGTTCACCTCAGCCCCAGCATTTT.